The text below deals with one TCR beta chain. The sample is drawn from a study of blood T cell repertoires in COVID-19. Study as a whole: Nucleic acid was either cDNA or gDNA, and it came from T cells, B-cell-depleted T cells, or PBMCs.

The repertoire was sequenced with immunoSEQ multiplex PCR; TCRdb's copy has only in-frame clones and lacks some. The table has over 150,000 clones, 86% seen once. Sequenced: peripheral blood. The receptor was isolated from an older man with active or convalescent COVID-19.

CDR3 sequence reads: CASTKGVGRQETQYF. CDR3 DNA sequence: TGTGCCAGCACAAAAGGGGTAGGGCGCCAAGAGACCCAGTACTTC. The chain uses TRBV27 and TRBJ2-5; tentative D call: TRBD1 (5 bases). This CDR3 spans 15 amino acids. Deletions cut 7 bases from V and 1 base from J, with 16 bases between. The germline CDR1 and CDR2 sequences are MNHEY and SMNVEV (reference sequence).